One sample yielded the 29 T cell receptor beta chains listed below, sequenced in a study of T cell responses to AZD1222 COVID-19 vaccine. Repertoires were generated with immunoSEQ multiplex PCR, while TCRdb's copy carries only in-frame clones and drops some. The repertoire consists of under 95,000 clones, with roughly nine tenths occurring once and the leading ten covering 3%. The sample here was peripheral blood, taken on day 0 of AZD1222 vaccination. The receptors originated from an adult in good health.

The chain links TRBV28 to TRBJ1-5; 9 bases align to TRBD1. The CDR3 is 14 amino acids. Germline CDR1 and CDR2: MDHEN and SYDVKM. The J segment lost 7 bases and the V segment lost 5 bases, leaving 6 bases of the junction unmatched. This CDR3 is CASSPGQGGQPQHF. CDR3 coding DNA: TGTGCCAGCAGTCCGGGACAGGGAGGACAGCCCCAGCATTTT.

The chain uses TRBV7-9 and TRBJ1-5; 12 bases map to TRBD1. Germline V CDR1 and CDR2: SEHNR, FQNEAQ (reference sequence). This CDR3 region has 16 residues. The ends lost 4 bases at V and 6 bases at J; junction bases unmatched: 7. CDR3 DNA sequence: TGTGCCAGCAGCTCAAGCGGGACAGGGGGCAGTCAGCCCCAGCATTTT. Translation gives CASSSSGTGGSQPQHF.

V and J are TRBV25-1 and TRBJ2-2, with D maybe TRBD1 (6 bases). CDR3 length: 14 residues. The V gene lost 3 bases and the J gene lost 6 bases, with 11 bases spanning the gap. Germline CDR1 is MGHDK and CDR2 is SYGVNS. The CDR3 DNA is TGTGCCAGCAGTGAGTGGGGGCCTGCCGGGGAGCTGTTTTTT. It translates to CASSEWGPAGELFF.

The chain links TRBV12-3 or TRBV12-4 to TRBJ1-6; TRBD1 might be the D (5 bases). The length of the CDR3 is 13 residues. The germline V and J ends were trimmed by 3 bases and 10 bases, with 10 bases remaining between them. The CDR3 spells CASSFARDSPLHF. In DNA, the CDR3 is TGTGCCAGCAGTTTCGCTAGGGACTCACCCCTCCACTTT.

The chain carries TRBV11-3 and TRBJ2-5; TRBD1 might be the D (5 bases). Germline V gene data show CDR1 as SGHNT and CDR2 as YENEEA. The CDR3 loop spans 13 amino acids. Trimming stripped 1 base from V and 5 bases from J, with 8 bases between. For the CDR3, the DNA is TGTGCCAGCAGCTTAGGTGGGGCCGAGACCCAGTACTTC. Residues: CASSLGGAETQYF.

This chain joins TRBV6-6 and TRBJ1-5; D is uncertain. CDR1 MNHNY and CDR2 SVGAGI come from the germline V gene (reference sequence). CDR3 size: 13 residues. The ends were cut back, 2 bases at V and 4 bases at J, with 6 bases in the middle. The CDR3, as DNA: TGTGCCAGCAGTTACGCTGAGAATCAGCCCCAGCATTTT. Translated, it gives CASSYAENQPQHF.

V gene TRBV19 combines with J gene TRBJ1-5; a possible D gene is TRBD1 (6 bases). Trimming cost V 7 bases and J 5 bases, with 15 bases left between them. Germline V lookup: CDR1 LNHDA, CDR2 SQIVND (reference sequence). The CDR3 length is 14 residues. In DNA form, the CDR3 reads TGTGCCAGTAAAGGAAGGACAGCTGATCAGCCCCAGCATTTT. Protein product: CASKGRTADQPQHF.

This clone was picked up one time. V and J are TRBV9 and TRBJ2-1; 8 bases map to TRBD1. Germline V gene sequence: CDR1 SGDLS, CDR2 YYNGEE. V was pared by 3 bases and J by 0 bases, with 8 bases of the junction left unmatched. CDR3 length: 17 residues. The CDR3 loop reads CASSGTGTGSSYNEQFF. The CDR3 DNA reads as TGTGCCAGCAGCGGGACAGGGACGGGGAGCTCCTACAATGAGCAGTTCTTC.

The V and J genes are TRBV6-5 and TRBJ1-5; 7 bases map to TRBD1. Germline V gene lookup returns CDR1 MNHEY and CDR2 SVGAGI. V lost 5 bases, J lost 3 bases, and 4 bases stayed unmatched. The CDR3 totals 14 residues. The CDR3 DNA reads TGTGCCAGCAGTCCGGGACAGAACAATCAGCCCCAGCATTTT. Translation: CASSPGQNNQPQHF.

This clone was observed a single time. The chain joins TRBV28 to TRBJ1-3; no firm D call. This CDR3 has 15 amino acids. Between the trimmed V and J ends, which lost 4 bases and 0 bases, there was a span of 10 bases. Germline CDR1 reads MDHEN; CDR2 reads SYDVKM. The CDR3 bases are TGTGCCAGCAGTTCACCCGGAACCTCTGGAAACACCATATATTTT. This translates into CASSSPGTSGNTIYF.

The rearrangement joins TRBV4-1 to TRBJ2-5; 8 bases are shared with TRBD1. Germline CDR1 reads MGHRA; CDR2 reads YSYEKL. V lost 0 bases and J lost 0; bases outside the gene matches: 6. The CDR3 is made up of 17 amino acids. Here the CDR3 DNA reads TGCGCCAGCAGCCAAGAAATGACAGGGGCGTACCAAGAGACCCAGTACTTC. Amino acid sequence: CASSQEMTGAYQETQYF.

The chain recombines TRBV6-1 with TRBJ2-3; TRBD2 matches 9 bases. The CDR3 is 16 amino acids. CDR1 MNHNS and CDR2 SASEGT come from the germline V gene. V gave up 4 bases and J gave up 0 bases; unmatched junction bases: 5. The CDR3 reads CASSVYSGSSTDTQYF. The CDR3 DNA sequence: TGTGCCAGCAGTGTATATAGCGGGAGTAGCACAGATACGCAGTATTTT.

The CDR3 loop reads CATNRYDRENTEAFF. The CDR3, as DNA: TGTGCCACAAACCGATACGACAGGGAGAACACTGAAGCTTTCTTT. This chain joins TRBV19 and TRBJ1-1; 7 positions match TRBD1. The J segment lost 1 base and the V segment lost 10 bases, leaving 12 bases of the junction unmatched. CDR3 size: 15 residues. In germline, CDR1 is LNHDA, CDR2 SQIVND (reference sequence).

The V and J genes are TRBV7-9 and TRBJ1-1; no clear D gene. This CDR3 comprises 11 residues. The germline V and J ends were trimmed by 5 bases and 6 bases, with 7 bases remaining between them. Germline CDR1 reads SEHNR; CDR2 reads FQNEAQ (reference sequence). CDR3 in amino acids: CASSPSAEAFF. CDR3 nucleotides: TGTGCCAGCAGCCCGTCGGCTGAAGCTTTCTTT.

J is TRBJ2-7 and V is TRBV6-5; D is unresolved. The CDR3 sequence is 14 residues long. The germline V gene has CDR1 MNHEY and CDR2 SVGAGI. Trimming stripped 2 bases from V and 1 base from J, with 9 bases between. DNA of the CDR3: TGTGCCAGCAGTTACCGTATAGATTCCTACGAGCAGTACTTC. Translating gives CASSYRIDSYEQYF.

V and J are TRBV23-1 and TRBJ1-5; 9 bases map to TRBD1. TRBV23-1 is classed as an ORF, of uncertain function. The CDR3 is 15 amino acids. V shed 5 bases and J 6 bases; nucleotides not matched to a gene: 8. CDR3 residues: CASSEDRGCSQPQHF. The CDR3 DNA follows: TGCGCCAGCAGTGAGGACAGGGGATGTTCTCAGCCCCAGCATTTT.

The chain has TRBV30 and TRBJ2-2; 8 nucleotides match TRBD1. J was trimmed by 5 bases and V by 1 base; bases with no gene match: 9. The CDR3 extends over 16 amino acids. In germline, CDR1 is GTSNPN, CDR2 SVGIG (reference sequence). The CDR3 loop is CAWSGRTGWDTGELFF. In DNA form, the CDR3 reads TGTGCCTGGAGTGGAAGGACAGGGTGGGATACCGGGGAGCTGTTTTTT.

The chain joins TRBV28 to TRBJ1-2, with D maybe TRBD1 (6 bases). From germline, CDR1 is MDHEN and CDR2 SYDVKM. The CDR3 runs 14 residues. Trimming took off 7 bases at V and 4 bases at J, with 16 bases between the two ends. DNA of the CDR3: TGTGCCAGCATTGAGGGGGGTAATACCTATGGCTACACCTTC. It codes for CASIEGGNTYGYTF.

The chain recombines TRBV5-1 with TRBJ1-1, with D unresolved. CDR1 is SGHRS, CDR2 YFSETQ, per germline. The CDR3 loop spans 12 amino acids. The V and J ends lost 0 bases and 8 bases respectively, with 8 bases between them. Here the CDR3 DNA reads TGCGCCAGCAGCTTGGGTAGAACCGAAGCTTTCTTT. This gives the protein CASSLGRTEAFF.

The chain is built from TRBV3-1 (or the pseudogene TRBV3-2) and TRBJ2-3, with 8 bases identical to TRBD1. The CDR3 length is 15 residues. J lost 4 bases, V lost 1 base, and 4 bases had no gene match. Germline CDR1 reads LGHDT; CDR2 reads YNNKEL (reference sequence). This CDR3 reads CASSQAGTGADTQYF. Written as DNA, the CDR3 is TGTGCCAGCAGCCAAGCTGGGACAGGTGCAGATACGCAGTATTTT.

V is TRBV5-4 and J is TRBJ2-3, with 7 positions matching TRBD1. V gave up 4 bases and J gave up 4 bases; unmatched junction bases: 12. The length of the CDR3 is 16 residues. Germline lookup yields CDR1 SGHNT and CDR2 YYREEE (reference sequence). CDR3 in DNA: TGTGCCAGCAGCCATTCGACAGGGTTTGGGCCAGATACGCAGTATTTT. It codes for CASSHSTGFGPDTQYF. Complete variable domain (other parts from reference TRBV5-4 and TRBJ2-3): ETGVTQSPTHLIKTRGQQVTLRCSSQSGHNTVSWYQQALGQGPQFIFQYYREEENGRGNFPPRFSGLQFPNYSSELNVNALELDDSALYLCASSHSTGFGPDTQYFGPGTRLTVL.

This clone appeared a few times. The chain couples TRBV18 to TRBJ2-1, with D perhaps matching TRBD1 or TRBD2 (6 bases each). This CDR3 has 19 residues. The germline gives CDR1 KGHSH, CDR2 LQKENI. V lost 4 bases to trimming and J lost 4 bases, with 26 bases between them. CDR3 sequence reads: CASSLQGPGAAGLYNEQFF. The CDR3 DNA follows: TGTGCCAGCTCACTACAGGGCCCTGGTGCGGCGGGGCTTTACAATGAGCAGTTCTTC.

The CDR3 DNA follows: TGCGCCAGCAGCGCCCCTGGGACTGAAGCTTTCTTT. Translation: CASSAPGTEAFF. The chain uses TRBV5-1 and TRBJ1-1; D call uncertain. The CDR3 is 12 residues long. CDR1 and CDR2 (germline): SGHRS, YFSETQ. Trimming left V 4 bases short and J 5 bases short, with 9 bases between. The variable domain in full, completed from reference TRBV5-1 and TRBJ1-1, reads KAGVTQTPRYLIKTRGQQVTLSCSPISGHRSVSWYQQTPGQGLQFLFEYFSETQRNKGNFPGRFSGRQFSNSRSEMNVSTLELGDSALYLCASSAPGTEAFFGQGTRLTVV.

V gene TRBV5-4 combines with J gene TRBJ1-2; tentatively, D is TRBD1 (5 bases). The CDR3 is 15 residues long. With 0 bases removed from V and 4 bases from J, the gap between germline ends came to 13 bases. Germline V gene data show CDR1 as SGHNT and CDR2 as YYREEE (reference sequence). In nucleotides, the CDR3 is TGTGCCAGCAGCTTGGGGGGCCGCGGGGGCTATGGCTACACCTTC. Translating it yields CASSLGGRGGYGYTF. The full variable domain, completed using reference TRBV5-4 and TRBJ1-2, is ETGVTQSPTHLIKTRGQQVTLRCSSQSGHNTVSWYQQALGQGPQFIFQYYREEENGRGNFPPRFSGLQFPNYSSELNVNALELDDSALYLCASSLGGRGGYGYTFGSGTRLTVV.

The chain carries TRBV9 and TRBJ2-3; 10 bases are shared with TRBD2. This CDR3 region has 16 residues. With 0 bases clipped from V and 3 bases from J, the junction kept 4 bases outside the gene matches. Germline-derived CDR1 and CDR2 are SGDLS and YYNGEE. CDR3 coding DNA: TGTGCCAGCAGCGTAGCTAGCGGGGGTGGGACAGATACGCAGTATTTT. Protein product: CASSVASGGGTDTQYF.

The J gene is TRBJ2-1, the V gene TRBV28; 7 bases are a match to TRBD1. Looked up from germline, CDR1 is MDHEN and CDR2 is SYDVKM. This CDR3 contains 16 residues. The ends lost 4 bases at V and 8 bases at J; junction bases unmatched: 14. The CDR3, as DNA: TGTGCCAGCAGTTCCCAAATACAACCTACAGGGGATGAGCAGTTCTTC. It encodes CASSSQIQPTGDEQFF.

V and J are TRBV28 and TRBJ2-1; D gene unclear. There are 12 residues in the CDR3. V gave up 2 bases and J gave up 4 bases, with 3 bases separating them. Germline loops: CDR1 MDHEN, CDR2 SYDVKM. Here the CDR3 reads CASSLQYNEQFF. The CDR3, as DNA: TGTGCCAGCAGTTTACAATACAATGAGCAGTTCTTC.

This chain links TRBV6-5 with TRBJ1-1; unclear D gene. The CDR3 extends over 14 amino acids. Trimming removed 4 bases at V and 1 base at J, with 10 bases between. Germline V gives CDR1 MNHEY, CDR2 SVGAGI. CDR3 residues: CASSFNVENTEAFF. The CDR3 DNA reads as TGTGCCAGCAGTTTTAATGTGGAGAACACTGAAGCTTTCTTT.

The V gene is TRBV30, the J gene TRBJ2-7; D is ambiguous. The V gene lost 0 bases and the J gene lost 2 bases, with 11 bases spanning the gap. CDR1 is GTSNPN and CDR2 is SVGIG in the germline V gene (reference sequence). The CDR3 loop spans 14 amino acids. This CDR3 reads CAWSVRLVPYEQYF. The CDR3 bases are TGTGCCTGGAGTGTACGCCTAGTACCCTACGAGCAGTACTTC.